This T cell receptor (beta chain) was sequenced for a study of CXCR3-negative and CXCR3-positive naive CD8 T cells. UMI-labeled 5' RACE yielded the TRB cDNA libraries. TCRdb re-called the 5' RACE reads, yielding one record per CDR3 amino acid sequence without DNA. The sample's table shows about 38,000 distinct CDR3 sequences. Findings of the study overall: TCR interaction strength was inferred from TRB CDR3 physicochemistry, as CD5 matched across naive subsets. Memory cells showed distinct TRBV-TRBJ patterns, while the two naive subsets matched. Upon cryopreservation, CXCR3 expression partially decreased, and most assays used fresh PBMCs.

As concerns this clonotype: Its antigen is not known.

This CDR3 spans 15 amino acids. Germline lookup yields CDR1 MDHEN and CDR2 SYDVKM. Sequences were obtained from memory CD8+ T cells from blood. This receptor was taken from a human donor in good health. Some clones in this sample may be carry-over from other donors' samples. The J gene is TRBJ2-3, the V gene TRBV28; TCRdb's D call of TRBD2 is untestable without DNA. The CDR3 here is CASSQLAGVTGTQYF.